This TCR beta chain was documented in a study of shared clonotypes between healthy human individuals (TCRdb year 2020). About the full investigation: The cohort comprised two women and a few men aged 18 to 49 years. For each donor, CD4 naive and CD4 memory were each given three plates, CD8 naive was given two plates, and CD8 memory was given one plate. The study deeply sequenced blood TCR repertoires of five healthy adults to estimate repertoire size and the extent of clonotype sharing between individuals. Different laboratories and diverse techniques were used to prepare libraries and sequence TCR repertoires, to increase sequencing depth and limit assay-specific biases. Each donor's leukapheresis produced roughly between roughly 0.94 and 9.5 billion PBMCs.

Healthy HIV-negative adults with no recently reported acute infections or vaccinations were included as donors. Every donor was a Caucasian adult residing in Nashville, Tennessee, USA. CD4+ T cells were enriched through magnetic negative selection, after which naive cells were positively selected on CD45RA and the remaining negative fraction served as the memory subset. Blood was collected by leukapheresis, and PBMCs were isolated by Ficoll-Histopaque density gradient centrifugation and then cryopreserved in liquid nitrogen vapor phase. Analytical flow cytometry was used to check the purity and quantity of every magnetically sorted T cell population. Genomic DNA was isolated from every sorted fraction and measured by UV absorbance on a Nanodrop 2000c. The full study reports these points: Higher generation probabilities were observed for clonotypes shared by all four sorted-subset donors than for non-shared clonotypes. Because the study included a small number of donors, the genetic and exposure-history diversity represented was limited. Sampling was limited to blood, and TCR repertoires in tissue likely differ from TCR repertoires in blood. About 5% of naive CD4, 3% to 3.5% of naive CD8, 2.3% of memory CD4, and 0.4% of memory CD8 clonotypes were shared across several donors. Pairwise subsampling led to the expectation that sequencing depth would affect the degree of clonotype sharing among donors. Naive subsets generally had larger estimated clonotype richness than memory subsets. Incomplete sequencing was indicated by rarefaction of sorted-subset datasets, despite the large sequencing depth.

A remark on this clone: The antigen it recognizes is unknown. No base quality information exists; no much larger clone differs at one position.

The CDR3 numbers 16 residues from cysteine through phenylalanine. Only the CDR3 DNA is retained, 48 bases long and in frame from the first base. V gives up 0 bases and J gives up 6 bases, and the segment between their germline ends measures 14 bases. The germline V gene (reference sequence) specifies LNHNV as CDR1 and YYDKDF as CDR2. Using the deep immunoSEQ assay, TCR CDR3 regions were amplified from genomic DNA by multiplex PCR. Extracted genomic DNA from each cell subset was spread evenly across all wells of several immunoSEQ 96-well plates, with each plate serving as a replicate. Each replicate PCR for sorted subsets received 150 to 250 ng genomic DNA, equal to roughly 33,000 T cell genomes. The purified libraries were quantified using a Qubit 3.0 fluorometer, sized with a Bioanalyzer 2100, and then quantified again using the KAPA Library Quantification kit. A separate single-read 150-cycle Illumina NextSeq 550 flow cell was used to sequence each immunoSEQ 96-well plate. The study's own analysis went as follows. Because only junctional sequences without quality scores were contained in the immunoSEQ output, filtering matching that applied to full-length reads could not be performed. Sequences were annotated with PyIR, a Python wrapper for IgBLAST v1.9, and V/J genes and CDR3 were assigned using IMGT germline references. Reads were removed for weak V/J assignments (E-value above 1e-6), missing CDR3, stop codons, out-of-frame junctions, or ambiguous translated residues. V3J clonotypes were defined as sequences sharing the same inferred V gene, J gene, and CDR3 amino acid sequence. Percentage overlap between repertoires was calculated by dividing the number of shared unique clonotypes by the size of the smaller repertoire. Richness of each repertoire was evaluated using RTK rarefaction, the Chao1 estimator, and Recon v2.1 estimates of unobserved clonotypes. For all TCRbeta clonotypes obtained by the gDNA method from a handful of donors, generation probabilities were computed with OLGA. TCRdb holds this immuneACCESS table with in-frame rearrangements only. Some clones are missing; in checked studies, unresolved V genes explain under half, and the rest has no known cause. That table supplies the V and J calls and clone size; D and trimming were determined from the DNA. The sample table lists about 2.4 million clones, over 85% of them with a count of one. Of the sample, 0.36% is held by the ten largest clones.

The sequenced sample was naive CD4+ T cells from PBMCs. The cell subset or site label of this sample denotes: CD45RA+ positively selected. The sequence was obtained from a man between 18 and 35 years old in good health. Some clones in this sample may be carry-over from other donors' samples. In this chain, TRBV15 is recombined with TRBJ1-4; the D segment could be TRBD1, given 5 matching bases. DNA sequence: TGTGCCACCAGCAGAGACCCGGGAAGGGGCTATGAAAAACTGTTTTTT. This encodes CATSRDPGRGYEKLFF. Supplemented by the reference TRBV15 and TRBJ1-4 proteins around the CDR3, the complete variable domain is DAMVIQNPRYQVTQFGKPVTLSCSQTLNHNVMYWYQQKSSQAPKLLFHYYDKDFNNEADTPDNFQSRRPNTSFCFLDIRSPGLGDTAMYLCATSRDPGRGYEKLFFGSGTQLSVL.